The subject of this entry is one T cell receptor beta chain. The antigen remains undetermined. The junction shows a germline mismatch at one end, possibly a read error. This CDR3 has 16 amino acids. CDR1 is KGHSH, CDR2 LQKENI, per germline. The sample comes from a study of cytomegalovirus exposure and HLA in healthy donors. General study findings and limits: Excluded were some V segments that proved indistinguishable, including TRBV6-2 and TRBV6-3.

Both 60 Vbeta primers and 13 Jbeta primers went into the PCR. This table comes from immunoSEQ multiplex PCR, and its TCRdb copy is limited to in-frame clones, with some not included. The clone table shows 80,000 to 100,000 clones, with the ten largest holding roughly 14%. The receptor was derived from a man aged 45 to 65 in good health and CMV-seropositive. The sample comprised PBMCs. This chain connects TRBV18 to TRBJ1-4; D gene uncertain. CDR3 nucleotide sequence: TGTGCCAGCGCACCGTATCCGGGTGCAACTAATGAAAAACTGTTTTTT. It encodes CASAPYPGATNEKLFF.